The clone carrying this T cell receptor beta chain was recorded many times. Antigen: not known. The record originates from a study of blood T cells in healthy people across ages. Sample-barcoded 5' priming and a J-beta primer mix drove a second PCR of 7 to 11 cycles. TCRdb re-derived calls from the 5' RACE reads in MiXCR, one entry per CDR3 protein. Of some 750,000 distinct CDR3 sequences listed, around a fifth were seen once; the top ten hold around a fifth. Study findings and constraints: Across the age range, TCR beta diversity per million T cells fell in a roughly linear way.

This CDR3 region has 16 residues. J lost 7 bases, V lost 5 bases, and 14 bases had no gene match. Germline-derived CDR1 and CDR2 are SNHLY and FYNNEI. The rearrangement joins TRBV2 to TRBJ2-5; TRBD2 aligns across 9 bases. The sequencing input was blood. This clonotype originated in a man aged 70-80 years in good health. This chain's CDR3 is CASSPLAGDQGGTQYF. Here the CDR3 DNA reads TGTGCCAGCAGTCCGTTAGCGGGGGACCAGGGAGGGACCCAGTACTTC.